Each of the 30 T cell receptor beta chains below was sequenced from the same sample in a study of blood T cell repertoires in COVID-19. Profiling relied on immunoSEQ multiplex PCR, and the TCRdb table lists in-frame clones only, not all of them. The sample carries 200,000 to 250,000 clones, under 85% recorded once. The specimen sequenced was PBMCs or T cells enriched from blood (not recorded which). These receptors originate from a man aged 55-75 years who had recovered from COVID-19.

This clone has a single count. This chain joins TRBV3-1 (or the pseudogene TRBV3-2) and TRBJ2-3, with a tentative D call TRBD2 (6 bases). In germline, CDR1 is LGHDT, CDR2 YNNKEL (reference sequence). This CDR3 comprises 14 residues. V was pared by 1 base and J by 4 bases, with 9 bases between. The CDR3 spells CASSQVGGSDTQYF. The CDR3 DNA sequence: TGTGCCAGCAGCCAAGTCGGGGGTTCAGATACGCAGTATTTT.

CDR3 nucleotide sequence: TGTGCCAGCGACCGGACAGGGTTCAATGAGCAGTTCTTC. Amino acid sequence: CASDRTGFNEQFF. The gene calls are TRBV2 and TRBJ2-1; the match to TRBD1 covers 8 bases. The V segment lost 8 bases and the J segment 6 bases; nucleotides outside the gene matches: 6. CDR1 and CDR2 (germline): SNHLY, FYNNEI. The CDR3 has 13 residues.

The chain recombines TRBV7-2 with TRBJ2-1; 8 nucleotides line up with TRBD1. The CDR3 runs to 15 residues. Germline CDR1 and CDR2: SGHTA and FQGNSA. V dropped 2 bases and J dropped 4; count of bases not matched to a gene: 4. The CDR3 sequence is CASSLTTGVYNEQFF. The CDR3 bases are TGTGCCAGCAGCTTAACGACAGGGGTTTACAATGAGCAGTTCTTC.

The chain employs TRBV18 and TRBJ2-1; perhaps TRBD1 as D (5 bases). This CDR3 is 12 amino acids long. Germline V gene sequence: CDR1 KGHSH, CDR2 LQKENI. The V end lost 6 bases, the J end lost 9 bases, and 12 bases lay between the germline ends. Here the CDR3 DNA reads TGTGCCAGCTCGGGGCAGCCCCCTGAGCAGTTCTTC. Its translation is CASSGQPPEQFF.

This chain joins TRBV19 and TRBJ1-2, with 9 bases fitting TRBD1. The CDR3 totals 14 residues. The V and J ends lost 4 bases and 6 bases, in that order; junction bases with no gene match: 6. CDR1 is LNHDA and CDR2 is SQIVND in the germline V gene (reference sequence). The CDR3 DNA sequence: TGTGCCAGTAGTAGGAGTCGGACAGGGGATGGCTACACCTTC. Protein product: CASSRSRTGDGYTF.

This clone was observed once. The chain links TRBV11-3 to TRBJ2-5; D gene uncertain. The CDR3 has 12 residues. Germline CDR1 reads SGHNT; CDR2 reads YENEEA. The germline V and J ends were trimmed by 5 bases and 5 bases, with 9 bases remaining between them. CDR3 loop: CASSPVGETQYF. CDR3 nucleotides: TGTGCCAGCAGCCCCGTCGGGGAGACCCAGTACTTC.

In this sample, this clone turned up a few times. This chain connects TRBV6-1 to TRBJ1-1; the D is unclear. The CDR3 has 12 amino acids. V shed 2 bases and J shed 6 bases, with 7 bases lying between them. Germline V gene lookup returns CDR1 MNHNS and CDR2 SASEGT. The CDR3 protein is CASSEWAPEAFF. CDR3 sequence (DNA): TGTGCCAGCAGTGAATGGGCCCCTGAAGCTTTCTTT.

This chain's CDR3 is CASSQPGLEIYEQYF. In nucleotides, the CDR3 is TGTGCCAGCAGTCAACCGGGACTAGAGATTTACGAGCAGTACTTC. This chain links TRBV6-5 with TRBJ2-7, with TRBD2 matching 8 bases. V lost 5 bases and J lost 4; bases outside the gene matches: 10. The germline V gene encodes CDR1 MNHEY and CDR2 SVGAGI. There are 15 residues in the CDR3.

The chain links TRBV5-5 to TRBJ1-4; 7 bases match TRBD1. Trimming at V came to 2 bases and at J to 3 bases, leaving 7 bases not matched to a gene. This CDR3 contains 16 residues. Germline CDR1 SGHKS, CDR2 YYEKEE (reference sequence). In DNA, the CDR3 is TGTGCCAGCAGCTTAGGGGGCGCATTTTCTAATGAAAAACTGTTTTTT. Protein sequence: CASSLGGAFSNEKLFF.

The gene calls are TRBV7-3 and TRBJ1-1; possibly TRBD1 for D (5 bases). The CDR3 is 17 amino acids. CDR1 and CDR2 from the germline V gene are SGHTA and FQGTGA. The ends were cut back, 5 bases at V and 4 bases at J, with 23 bases in the middle. The CDR3 sequence: CASSPQGTGAGGTEAFF. In DNA form, the CDR3 reads TGTGCCAGCAGCCCGCAAGGGACCGGCGCGGGGGGCACTGAAGCTTTCTTT.

V usage is TRBV10-3 and J usage is TRBJ1-1; no reliable D call. Germline V gives CDR1 ENHRY, CDR2 SYGVKD. This CDR3 has 13 residues. Trimming removed 9 bases at V and 2 bases at J, with 13 bases between. The CDR3 sequence is CAISGDRNTEAFF. The CDR3 nucleotides are TGTGCCATTAGCGGGGATCGTAACACTGAAGCTTTCTTT.

CDR3 nucleotides: TGTGCCAGCAGCCAGGGAAGCGGGGCCATCTACGAGCAGTACTTC. This gives the protein CASSQGSGAIYEQYF. V is TRBV4-2 and J is TRBJ2-7; 7 bases agree with TRBD2. V lost 3 bases to trimming and J lost 3 bases; unmatched junction nucleotides: 8. The germline V gene has CDR1 LGHNA and CDR2 YNFKEQ. There are 15 residues in the CDR3.

On this clone: Other DNA sequences in the sample encode the same CDR3. The chain links TRBV18 to TRBJ1-1; 8 bases fit TRBD1. CDR3 length: 13 residues. Germline V gene data show CDR1 as KGHSH and CDR2 as LQKENI. J was trimmed by 2 bases and V by 5 bases; bases with no gene match: 1. CDR3 coding DNA: TGTGCCAGCTCAGGACAGGGTAACACTGAAGCTTTCTTT. It codes for CASSGQGNTEAFF. Variable domain in full (rest from reference TRBV18 and TRBJ1-1): NAGVMQNPRHLVRRRGQEARLRCSPMKGHSHVYWYRQLPEEGLKFMVYLQKENIIDESGMPKERFSAEFPKEGPSILRIQQVVRGDSAAYFCASSGQGNTEAFFGQGTRLTVV.

This clone has more than one count but fewer than ten. The chain links TRBV5-1 to TRBJ1-1; a weak D match, TRBD1 (6 bases). The germline V gene encodes CDR1 SGHRS and CDR2 YFSETQ. The V gene lost 2 bases and the J gene lost 6 bases, with 11 bases spanning the gap. This CDR3 comprises 13 residues. The CDR3: CASSLQGLAEAFF. For the CDR3, the DNA is TGCGCCAGCAGCTTACAGGGTCTGGCTGAAGCTTTCTTT.

In DNA form, the CDR3 reads TGTGCCAGTAGTACCCGCGCGGGGCCCTACGAGCAGTACTTC. This sequence encodes CASSTRAGPYEQYF. The gene calls are TRBV19 and TRBJ2-7; D perhaps matches TRBD2 (6 bases). Per germline, CDR1 LNHDA and CDR2 SQIVND (reference sequence). V lost 4 bases and J 2 bases, leaving 12 bases between the germline ends. This CDR3 is 14 amino acids long.

V usage is TRBV9 and J usage is TRBJ2-3, with D possibly being TRBD2 (6 bases). Trimming took off 4 bases at V and 2 bases at J, with 20 bases between the two ends. Per germline, CDR1 SGDLS and CDR2 YYNGEE. The CDR3 spans 17 residues. CDR3 sequence: CASSSTGGAAVTDTQYF. In nucleotides, the CDR3 is TGTGCCAGCAGCTCGACCGGGGGAGCGGCTGTCACAGATACGCAGTATTTT.

The chain is built from TRBV4-3 and TRBJ2-1; tentatively, D is TRBD1 (7 bases). The V gene's germline CDR1 is LGHNA and CDR2 YSLEER. CDR3 size: 16 residues. V shed 0 bases and J shed 6 bases, with 15 bases lying between them. CDR3 nucleotide sequence: TGCGCCAGCAGCCAAGATGCGGCAGGGGGAGGCAATGAGCAGTTCTTC. Translated: CASSQDAAGGGNEQFF.

This clone was seen only a few times. The rearrangement uses TRBV29-1 and TRBJ2-1; 11 nucleotides match TRBD2. With 7 bases clipped from V and 5 bases from J, the junction kept 4 bases outside the gene matches. The CDR3 runs to 13 residues. Germline V lookup: CDR1 SQVTM, CDR2 ANQGSEA. The DNA of the CDR3 is TGCAGCGCAGGGACTAGCGGCAACAATGAGCAGTTCTTC. It yields the protein CSAGTSGNNEQFF.

CDR3 loop: CASSSRVGVEKLFF. The CDR3 DNA reads TGTGCCAGCAGTTCCAGGGTAGGAGTTGAAAAACTGTTTTTT. V and J are TRBV28 and TRBJ1-4; possible D gene TRBD1, 5 bases. Germline lookup yields CDR1 MDHEN and CDR2 SYDVKM. CDR3 length: 14 amino acids. V lost 4 bases, J lost 7 bases, and 13 bases lay in between.

This chain links TRBV30 with TRBJ1-1; a weak D match, TRBD1 (6 bases). The CDR3 covers 14 residues. Germline V gene sequence: CDR1 GTSNPN, CDR2 SVGIG (reference sequence). V was pared by 4 bases and J by 4 bases, with 16 bases between. CDR3 nucleotides: TGTGCCTGGAAGAGGGACACCCGAAGCACTGAAGCTTTCTTT. Residues: CAWKRDTRSTEAFF.

This clone has a handful of counts. The V gene is TRBV10-2, the J gene TRBJ2-5, with a possible D match to TRBD1 (7 bases). Germline V lookup: CDR1 WSHSY, CDR2 SAAADI. V was cut by 6 bases and J by 4 bases, with 15 bases left in between. The CDR3 totals 14 residues. CDR3 residues: CASRDRQGGETQYF. For the CDR3, the DNA is TGCGCCAGCAGAGATAGACAGGGAGGAGAGACCCAGTACTTC.

The V gene is TRBV10-1, the J gene TRBJ2-2; a possible D gene is TRBD2 (5 bases). CDR1 and CDR2 from the germline V gene are WNHNN and SYGVQD (reference sequence). The CDR3 is 13 amino acids. V lost 8 bases and J 5 bases, leaving 12 bases between the germline ends. Here the CDR3 reads CASGLEATGELFF. For the CDR3, the DNA is TGCGCCAGCGGATTGGAGGCTACCGGGGAGCTGTTTTTT.

The chain joins TRBV5-1 to TRBJ1-6; TRBD1 aligns across 8 bases. Germline CDR1 is SGHRS and CDR2 is YFSETQ. J was trimmed by 8 bases and V by 4 bases; bases with no gene match: 8. The CDR3 has 15 residues. The CDR3 region is CASSPGQGDYSPLHF. CDR3 bases: TGCGCCAGCAGCCCAGGACAGGGTGATTATTCACCCCTCCACTTT.

V and J are TRBV6-2 or TRBV6-3 and TRBJ2-1; 8 bases agree with TRBD2. V shed 3 bases, J shed 7 bases, and the junction held 8 bases outside the gene matches. This CDR3 comprises 15 residues. Germline CDR1 and CDR2: MNHEY and SVGEGT. The CDR3 is CASSYTGGEGNEQFF. CDR3 nucleotides: TGTGCCAGCAGTTATACCGGGGGGGAGGGAAATGAGCAGTTCTTC.

This clone appeared once. This chain joins TRBV6-2 or TRBV6-3 and TRBJ2-7; no clear D. Trimming took 5 bases from V and 2 from J, leaving 16 bases between them. CDR1 and CDR2 (germline): MNHEY, SVGEGT. This CDR3 is built from 15 residues. The CDR3, as DNA: TGTGCCAGCAGTCCAAGAACCCGAAACACCTACGAGCAGTACTTC. Translation gives CASSPRTRNTYEQYF.

The genes are TRBV5-6 and TRBJ2-5, with a weak D call TRBD1 (5 bases). This CDR3 is 15 amino acids long. V lost 1 base and J 2 bases, leaving 12 bases between the germline ends. Looked up from germline, CDR1 is SGHDT and CDR2 is YYEEEE. CDR3 region: CASSLFLGPQETQYF. The CDR3 DNA is TGTGCCAGCAGCTTGTTCCTGGGGCCGCAAGAGACCCAGTACTTC.

The V and J genes are TRBV9 and TRBJ2-1; 8 positions match TRBD1. The CDR3 extends over 14 amino acids. From germline, CDR1 is SGDLS and CDR2 YYNGEE. V was pared by 3 bases and J by 7 bases, with 6 bases of the junction left unmatched. The CDR3 loop is CASSADRETNEQFF. The CDR3 bases are TGTGCCAGCAGCGCGGACAGGGAAACTAATGAGCAGTTCTTC.

The V gene is TRBV3-1 (or the pseudogene TRBV3-2), the J gene TRBJ1-1; perhaps TRBD1 as D (5 bases). Per the germline V gene, CDR1 is LGHDT and CDR2 is YNNKEL (reference sequence). V was clipped by 2 bases and J by 1 base, with 8 bases between them. The length of the CDR3 is 14 residues. The CDR3 reads CASSQKGWNTEAFF. The CDR3 DNA sequence: TGTGCCAGCAGCCAAAAGGGGTGGAACACTGAAGCTTTCTTT.

The chain employs TRBV5-1 and TRBJ1-4; D call uncertain. Trimming left V 4 bases short and J 4 bases short, with 11 bases between. Per the germline V gene, CDR1 is SGHRS and CDR2 is YFSETQ. The CDR3 has 14 amino acids. The CDR3 reads CASSQRRSNEKLFF. DNA of the CDR3: TGCGCCAGCAGCCAGAGGCGGAGTAATGAAAAACTGTTTTTT.

The rearrangement joins TRBV27 to TRBJ2-1; a weak D match, TRBD1 (5 bases). Trimming stripped 6 bases from V and 13 bases from J, with 16 bases between. CDR1 and CDR2 (germline): MNHEY, SMNVEV (reference sequence). This CDR3 is built from 12 residues. CDR3: CASRGSGFHQFF. The CDR3 DNA follows: TGTGCCAGCAGGGGGTCAGGGTTCCATCAGTTCTTC.